This entry concerns a single T cell receptor (beta chain). As yet, its antigen is unknown. The data were produced by immunoSEQ multiplex PCR, yet TCRdb's version contains in-frame clones alone and is incomplete. The sample includes around 72,000 clones, more than 85% of them seen just once. This CDR3 region has 16 residues. From germline, CDR1 is SNHLY and CDR2 FYNNEI. V was pared by 5 bases and J by 3 bases, with 19 bases between. This entry is derived from a study of OX40 agonist ivuxolimab in advanced cancers. Study in general: A history of anti-PD-1, anti-PD-L1 or anti-CTLA-4 therapy was acceptable, and approximately 40% had some.

The sampling schedule covered blood at baseline, cycle 4 day 1, and cycle 7 day 1. Overall study findings and caveats: Clonal expansion was seen in CD4+ and CD8+ blood T cells by week 6 at 0.1 to 3.0 mg/kg. Some patients without response likewise showed low normalized clonal expansion.

The receptor's source is an adult with an advanced solid tumor such as melanoma, head and neck, liver or kidney cancer. The chain recombines TRBV2 with TRBJ2-5, with D tentatively TRBD2 (6 bases). Source: CD4+ or CD8+ T cells sorted from blood, taken in a trial of the OX40 agonist ivuxolimab. This chain's CDR3 is CASSKGLAAREETQYF. CDR3 in DNA: TGTGCCAGCAGTAAAGGGTTAGCGGCTAGGGAAGAGACCCAGTACTTC.